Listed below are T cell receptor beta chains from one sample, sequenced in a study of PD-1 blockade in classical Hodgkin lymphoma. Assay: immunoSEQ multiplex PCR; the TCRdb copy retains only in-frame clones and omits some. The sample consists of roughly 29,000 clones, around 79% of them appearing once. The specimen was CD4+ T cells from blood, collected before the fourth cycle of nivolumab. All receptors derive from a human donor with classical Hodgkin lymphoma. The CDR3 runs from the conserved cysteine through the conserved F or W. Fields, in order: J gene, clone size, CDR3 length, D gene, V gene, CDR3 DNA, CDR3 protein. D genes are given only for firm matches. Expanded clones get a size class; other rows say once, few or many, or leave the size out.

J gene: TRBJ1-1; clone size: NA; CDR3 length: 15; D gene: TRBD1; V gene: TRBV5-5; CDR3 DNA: TGTGCCAGCAGCTTGGCACGCGGACAGGTGGATGAAGCTTTCTTT; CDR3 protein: CASSLARGQVDEAFF
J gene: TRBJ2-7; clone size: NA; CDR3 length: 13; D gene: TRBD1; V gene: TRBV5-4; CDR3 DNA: TGTGCCAGCAGCCGGGACAGGGAGGGCGAGCAGTACTTC; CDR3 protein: CASSRDREGEQYF
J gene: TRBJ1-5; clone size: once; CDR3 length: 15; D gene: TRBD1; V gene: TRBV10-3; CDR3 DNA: TGTGCCATCAGTACAGGGGGTTATAGCAATCAGCCCCAGCATTTT; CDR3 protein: CAISTGGYSNQPQHF
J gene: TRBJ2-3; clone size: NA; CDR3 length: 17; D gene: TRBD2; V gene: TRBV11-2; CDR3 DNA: TGTGCCAGCAGCTTCGGGGGTGTGCGGGGGGTGCAAGATACGCAGTATTTT; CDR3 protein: CASSFGGVRGVQDTQYF
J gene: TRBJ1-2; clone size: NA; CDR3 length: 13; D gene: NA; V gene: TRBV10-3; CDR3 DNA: TGTGCCATCAGTGAGACGCAGGGGACTGGCTACACCTTC; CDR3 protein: CAISETQGTGYTF
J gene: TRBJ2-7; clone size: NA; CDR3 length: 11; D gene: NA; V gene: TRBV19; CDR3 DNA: TGTGCCAGTAGTATTGGCTACGAGCAGTACTTC; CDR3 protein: CASSIGYEQYF
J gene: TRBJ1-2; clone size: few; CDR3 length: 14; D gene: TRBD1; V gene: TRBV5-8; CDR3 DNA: TGTGCCAGCAGCGTGGGACAGGGTCCCTATGGCTACACCTTC; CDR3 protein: CASSVGQGPYGYTF
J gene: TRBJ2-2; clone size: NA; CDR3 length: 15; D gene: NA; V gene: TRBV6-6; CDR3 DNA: TGTGCCAGCAGTTACCAGGGGTTGAGCACCGGGGAGCTGTTTTTT; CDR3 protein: CASSYQGLSTGELFF
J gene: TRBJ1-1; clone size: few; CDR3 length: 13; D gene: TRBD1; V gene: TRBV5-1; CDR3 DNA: TGCGCCAGCAGCTCAGGGGGAGGGGATGAAGCTTTCTTT; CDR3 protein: CASSSGGGDEAFF
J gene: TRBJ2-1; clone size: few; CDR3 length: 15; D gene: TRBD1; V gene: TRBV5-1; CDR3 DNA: TGCGCCAGCAGCATCCGTGACAGGGGTCGGGATGAGCAGTTCTTC; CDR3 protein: CASSIRDRGRDEQFF
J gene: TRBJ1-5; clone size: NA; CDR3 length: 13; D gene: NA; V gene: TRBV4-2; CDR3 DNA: TGTGCCAGCAGCCAAGACAGGGTGCAGCCCCAGCATTTT; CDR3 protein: CASSQDRVQPQHF
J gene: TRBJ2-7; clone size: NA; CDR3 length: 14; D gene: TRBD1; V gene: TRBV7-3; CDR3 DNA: TGTGCCAGCAGCTTAACGGGGACAGATGGCGAGCAGTACTTC; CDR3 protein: CASSLTGTDGEQYF
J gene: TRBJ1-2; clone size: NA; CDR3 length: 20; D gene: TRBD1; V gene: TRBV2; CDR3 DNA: TGTGCCAGCAGTGAGCTGACCGGGACAGCAACCTCTTTAACATACTATGGCTACACCTTC; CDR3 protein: CASSELTGTATSLTYYGYTF
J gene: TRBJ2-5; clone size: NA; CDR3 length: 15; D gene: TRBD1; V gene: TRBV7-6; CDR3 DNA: TGTGCCAGCAGCCCACGGGACAGGGGGAAAGAGACCCAGTACTTC; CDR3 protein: CASSPRDRGKETQYF
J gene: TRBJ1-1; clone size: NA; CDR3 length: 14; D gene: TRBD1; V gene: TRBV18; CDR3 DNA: TGTGCCAGCTCACCGGACAGGGATAACACTGAAGCTTTCTTT; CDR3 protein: CASSPDRDNTEAFF
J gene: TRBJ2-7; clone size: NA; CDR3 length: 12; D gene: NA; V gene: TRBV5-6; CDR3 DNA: TGTGCCAGCAGCTGGGGGACCTACGAGCAGTACTTC; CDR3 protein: CASSWGTYEQYF
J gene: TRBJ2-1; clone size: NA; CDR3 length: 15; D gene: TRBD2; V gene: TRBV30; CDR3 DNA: TGTGCCTGGACGCCCGGGACTAGCCATTTAAATGAGCAGTTCTTC; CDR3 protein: CAWTPGTSHLNEQFF
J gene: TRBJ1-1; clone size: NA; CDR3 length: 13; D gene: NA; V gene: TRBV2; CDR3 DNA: TGTGCCAGCAGTGAAGCGCGGGGAACTGAAGCTTTCTTT; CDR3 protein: CASSEARGTEAFF
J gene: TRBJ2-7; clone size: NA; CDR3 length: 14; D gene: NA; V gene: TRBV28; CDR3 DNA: TGTGCCAGCAGTTCGTACAGAAGCTCCTACGAGCAGTACTTC; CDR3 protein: CASSSYRSSYEQYF
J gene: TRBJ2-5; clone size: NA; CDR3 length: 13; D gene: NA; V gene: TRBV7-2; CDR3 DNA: TGTGCCAGCAGCCGCGGGCCCCAAGAGACCCAGTACTTC; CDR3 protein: CASSRGPQETQYF
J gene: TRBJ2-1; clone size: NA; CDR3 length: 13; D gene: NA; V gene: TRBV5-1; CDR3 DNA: TGCGCCAGCAGCTTGGGCTTCGACAATGAGCAGTTCTTC; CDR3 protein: CASSLGFDNEQFF
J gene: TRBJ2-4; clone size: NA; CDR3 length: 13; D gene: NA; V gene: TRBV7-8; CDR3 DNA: TGTGCCAGCAGCATGACCCGTAAAAACATTCAGTACTTC; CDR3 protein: CASSMTRKNIQYF
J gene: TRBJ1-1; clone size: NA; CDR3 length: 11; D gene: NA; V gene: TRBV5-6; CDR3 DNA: TGTGCCAGCACCGGGCACACTGAAGCTTTCTTT; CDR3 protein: CASTGHTEAFF
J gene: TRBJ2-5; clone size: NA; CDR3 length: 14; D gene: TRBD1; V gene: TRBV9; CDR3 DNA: TGTGCCAGCAGCTCCGGGACAGGGACGGGGACCCAGTACTTC; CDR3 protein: CASSSGTGTGTQYF
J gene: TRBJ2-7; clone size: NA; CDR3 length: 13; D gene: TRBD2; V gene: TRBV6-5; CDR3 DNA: TGTGCCAGCAGTCCTGGACTAGCGGGAGTCCAGTACTTC; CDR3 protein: CASSPGLAGVQYF
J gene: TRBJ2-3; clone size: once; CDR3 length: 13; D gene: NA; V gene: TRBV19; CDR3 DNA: TGTGCCAGTAGTATAGTTTGGGGAGATACGCAGTATTTT; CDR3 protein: CASSIVWGDTQYF
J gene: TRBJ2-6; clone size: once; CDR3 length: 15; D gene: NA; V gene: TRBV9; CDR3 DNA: TGTGCCAGCAGCGTAGGGGATTCTGGGGCCAACGTCCTGACTTTC; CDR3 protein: CASSVGDSGANVLTF
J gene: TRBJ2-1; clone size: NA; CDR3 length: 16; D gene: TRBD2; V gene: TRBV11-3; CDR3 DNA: TGTGCCAGCAGCTTAGGAAGACTAGCGGGTCACAATGAGCAGTTCTTC; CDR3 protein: CASSLGRLAGHNEQFF
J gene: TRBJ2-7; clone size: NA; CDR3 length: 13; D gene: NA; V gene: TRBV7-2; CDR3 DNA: TGTGCCAGCAGCTTCGCGGGTCACTACGAGCAGTACTTC; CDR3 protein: CASSFAGHYEQYF
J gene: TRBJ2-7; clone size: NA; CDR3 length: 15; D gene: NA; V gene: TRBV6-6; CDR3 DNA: TGTGCCAGCAGTTACGGGGGTCGTAGCTCCTACGAGCAGTACTTC; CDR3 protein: CASSYGGRSSYEQYF
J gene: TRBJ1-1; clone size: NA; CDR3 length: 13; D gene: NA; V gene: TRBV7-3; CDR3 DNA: TGTGCCAGCAGCTTAGTTCCGAACACTGAAGCTTTCTTT; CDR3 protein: CASSLVPNTEAFF
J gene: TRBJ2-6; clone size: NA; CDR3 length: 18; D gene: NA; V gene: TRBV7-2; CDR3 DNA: TGTGCCAGCAGCCAGGGGTCTCCTCAACACTCTGGGGCCAACGTCCTGACTTTC; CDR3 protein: CASSQGSPQHSGANVLTF
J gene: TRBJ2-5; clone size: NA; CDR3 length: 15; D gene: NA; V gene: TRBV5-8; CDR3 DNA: TGTGCCAGCAGCTTACGAGGTCGCGTGGGAGAGACCCAGTACTTC; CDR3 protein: CASSLRGRVGETQYF
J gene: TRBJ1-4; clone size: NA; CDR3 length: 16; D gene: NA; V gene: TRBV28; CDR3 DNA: TGTGCCAGCAGTCCCCTCCTGCATGCAACTAATGAAAAACTGTTTTTT; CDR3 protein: CASSPLLHATNEKLFF
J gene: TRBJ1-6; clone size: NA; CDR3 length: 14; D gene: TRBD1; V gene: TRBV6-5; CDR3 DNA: TGTGCCAGCAGTAGGGACAGGGTGGGGTCACCCCTCCACTTT; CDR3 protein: CASSRDRVGSPLHF
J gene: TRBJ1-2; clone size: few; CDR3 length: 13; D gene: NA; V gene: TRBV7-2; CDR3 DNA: TGTGCCAGCAGCCCAGATTTAAACTATGGCTACACCTTC; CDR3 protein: CASSPDLNYGYTF
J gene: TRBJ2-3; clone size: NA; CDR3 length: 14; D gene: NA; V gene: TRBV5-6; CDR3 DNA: TGTGCCAGCAGCTTGGGGGACGGAGCAGATACGCAGTATTTT; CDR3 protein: CASSLGDGADTQYF
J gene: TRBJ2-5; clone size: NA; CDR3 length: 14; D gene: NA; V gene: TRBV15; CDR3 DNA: TGTGCCACCAGCAGATCTCTCTCGGGACGTCAGCAGTACTTC; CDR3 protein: CATSRSLSGRQQYF
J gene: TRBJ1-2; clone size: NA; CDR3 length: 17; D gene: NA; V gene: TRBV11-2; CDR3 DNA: TGTGCCAGCAGCCAAACCGTAGAGTCGGGCAGGAGCTATGGCTACACCTTC; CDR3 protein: CASSQTVESGRSYGYTF
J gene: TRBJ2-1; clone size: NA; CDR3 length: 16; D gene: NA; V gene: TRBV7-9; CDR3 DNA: TGTGCCAGCAGCTTTTGGGGGGCCGGCTCCTACAATGAGCAGTTCTTC; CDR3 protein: CASSFWGAGSYNEQFF
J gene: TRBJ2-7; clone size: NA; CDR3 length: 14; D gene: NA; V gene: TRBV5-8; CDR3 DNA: TGTGCCAGCAGCTTGTTGCAGGGAGGCTACGAGCAGTACTTC; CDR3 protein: CASSLLQGGYEQYF
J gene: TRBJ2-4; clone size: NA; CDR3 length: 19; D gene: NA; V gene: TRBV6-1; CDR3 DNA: TGTGCCAGCAGTGGCGTCCCCCTTCTCCGGGGTTGGTCCAAAAACATTCAGTACTTC; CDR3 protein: CASSGVPLLRGWSKNIQYF
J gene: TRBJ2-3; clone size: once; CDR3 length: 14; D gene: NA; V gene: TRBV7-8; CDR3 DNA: TGTGCCAGCAGCTTGGCCTTCAGCACAGATACGCAGTATTTT; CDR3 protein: CASSLAFSTDTQYF
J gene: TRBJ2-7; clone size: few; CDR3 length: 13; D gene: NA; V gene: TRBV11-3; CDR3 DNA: TGTGCCAGCAGCGACTCTGGGGAGGACGAGCAGTACTTC; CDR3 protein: CASSDSGEDEQYF
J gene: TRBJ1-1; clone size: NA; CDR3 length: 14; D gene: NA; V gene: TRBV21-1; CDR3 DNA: TGTGCCAGCCCCCGGACAGCCATGAACACTGAAGCTTTCTTT; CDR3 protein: CASPRTAMNTEAFF
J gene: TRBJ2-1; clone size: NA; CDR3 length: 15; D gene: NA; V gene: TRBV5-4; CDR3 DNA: TGTGCCAGCAGCTTAGGGGGAGCGAGTGACAATGAGCAGTTCTTC; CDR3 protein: CASSLGGASDNEQFF
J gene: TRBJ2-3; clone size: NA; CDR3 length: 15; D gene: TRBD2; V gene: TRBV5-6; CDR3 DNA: TGTGCCAGCAGCTGGACTAGCGGGAGCACAGATACGCAGTATTTT; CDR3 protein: CASSWTSGSTDTQYF
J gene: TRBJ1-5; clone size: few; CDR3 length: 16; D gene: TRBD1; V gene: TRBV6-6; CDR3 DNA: TGTGCCAGCAGCCTGACAGGGTACGGGTTCAATCAGCCCCAGCATTTT; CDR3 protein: CASSLTGYGFNQPQHF
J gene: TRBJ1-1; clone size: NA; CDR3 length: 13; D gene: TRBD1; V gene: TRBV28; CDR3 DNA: TGTGCCAGCAGTTACGGACAGGGGGCCGAAGCTTTCTTT; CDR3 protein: CASSYGQGAEAFF
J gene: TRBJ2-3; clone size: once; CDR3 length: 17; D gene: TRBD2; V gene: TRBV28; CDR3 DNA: TGTGCCAGCAGCTTACTAGCGGGGGGGACCAGCACAGATACGCAGTATTTT; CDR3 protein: CASSLLAGGTSTDTQYF
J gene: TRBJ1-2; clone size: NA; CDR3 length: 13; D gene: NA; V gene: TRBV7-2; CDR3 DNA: TGTGCCAGCAGCCCCACTCCGGGGGTAGGCTACACCTTC; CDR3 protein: CASSPTPGVGYTF
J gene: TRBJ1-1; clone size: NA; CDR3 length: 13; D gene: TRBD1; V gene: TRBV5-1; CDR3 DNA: TGCGCCAGCAGTCCGGACAGGGGCACTGAAGCTTTCTTT; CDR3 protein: CASSPDRGTEAFF
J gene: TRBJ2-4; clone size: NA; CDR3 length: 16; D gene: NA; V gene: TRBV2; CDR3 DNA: TGTGCCAGCTTACAGGTTTATACCCTAGCCAAAAACATTCAGTACTTC; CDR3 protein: CASLQVYTLAKNIQYF